This entry lists 8 T cell receptor beta chains sequenced from one sample in a study of blood T cell repertoires in COVID-19. Profiled with immunoSEQ multiplex PCR; TCRdb holds only in-frame clones, not every one. The table has 130,000 or so clones, less than 90% seen once. Input material: PBMCs or T cells enriched from blood (not recorded which). The receptors come from a man between 25 and 39 years old who had recovered from COVID-19.

This chain joins TRBV3-1 (or the pseudogene TRBV3-2) and TRBJ1-4; D perhaps matches TRBD1 (5 bases). V gave up 5 bases and J gave up 8 bases, with 15 bases separating them. Germline V gene lookup returns CDR1 LGHDT and CDR2 YNNKEL (reference sequence). There are 14 residues in the CDR3. In nucleotides, the CDR3 is TGTGCCAGCAGCACAAACTCGGGGGGGGAAAAACTGTTTTTT. Translated: CASSTNSGGEKLFF.

The chain is built from TRBV2 and TRBJ1-6; no reliable D call. Germline V gene lookup returns CDR1 SNHLY and CDR2 FYNNEI. The ends were cut back, 5 bases at V and 2 bases at J, with 10 bases in the middle. This CDR3 is built from 15 residues. The CDR3 reads CASSLFGPYNSPLHF. The CDR3 region has the DNA TGTGCCAGCAGTTTATTTGGCCCCTATAATTCACCCCTCCACTTT.

The genes are TRBV9 and TRBJ1-5; a weak D match, TRBD1 (5 bases). CDR3 length: 13 amino acids. CDR1 is SGDLS, CDR2 YYNGEE, per germline. Between the trimmed V and J ends, which lost 3 bases and 5 bases, there was a span of 9 bases. The CDR3: CASSATGYQPQHF. The CDR3 nucleotides are TGTGCCAGCAGCGCTACAGGTTATCAGCCCCAGCATTTT.

Here the CDR3 DNA reads TGTGCCAGCCTACGGGACACTCAAGAGACCCAGTACTTC. Protein: CASLRDTQETQYF. J is TRBJ2-5 and V is TRBV18, with D perhaps matching TRBD1 (6 bases). The CDR3 is 13 amino acids. The germline V gene has CDR1 KGHSH and CDR2 LQKENI. V was shortened by 8 bases and J by 2 bases, with 12 bases between the two germline ends.

The chain employs TRBV27 and TRBJ2-1; D might be TRBD2 (5 bases). Germline assignment: CDR1 MNHEY and CDR2 SMNVEV (reference sequence). The CDR3 sequence is 17 residues long. The ends were cut back, 1 base at V and 0 bases at J, with 13 bases in the middle. The CDR3 here is CASSLYEGLNSYNEQFF. For the CDR3, the DNA is TGTGCCAGCAGTTTATATGAGGGATTGAACTCCTACAATGAGCAGTTCTTC.

J is TRBJ2-7 and V is TRBV4-1, with TRBD2 identical over 7 bases. The length of the CDR3 is 17 residues. In germline, CDR1 is MGHRA, CDR2 YSYEKL. Trimming took 3 bases from V and 2 from J; bases not matched to a gene: 13. CDR3 nucleotide sequence: TGCGCCAGCAGCCAGCTCGTTACAGCGGGAACTGCCTACGAGCAGTACTTC. Translated: CASSQLVTAGTAYEQYF.

The V gene is TRBV5-6, the J gene TRBJ2-5; D perhaps matches TRBD2 (6 bases). The germline V gene has CDR1 SGHDT and CDR2 YYEEEE. The CDR3 contains 14 residues. V was shortened by 3 bases and J by 9 bases, with 18 bases between the two germline ends. CDR3 DNA sequence: TGTGCCAGCAGCTCCCTTAGCGGTGGGGAGGCCCAGTACTTC. Its protein product is CASSSLSGGEAQYF.

The chain recombines TRBV5-1 with TRBJ2-3; no definite D call. The CDR3 covers 12 residues. V lost 4 bases and J lost 3, with 6 bases in between. Germline CDR1 is SGHRS and CDR2 is YFSETQ. The CDR3 sequence is CASSLETDTQYF. CDR3 coding DNA: TGCGCCAGCAGCCTAGAGACAGATACGCAGTATTTT.